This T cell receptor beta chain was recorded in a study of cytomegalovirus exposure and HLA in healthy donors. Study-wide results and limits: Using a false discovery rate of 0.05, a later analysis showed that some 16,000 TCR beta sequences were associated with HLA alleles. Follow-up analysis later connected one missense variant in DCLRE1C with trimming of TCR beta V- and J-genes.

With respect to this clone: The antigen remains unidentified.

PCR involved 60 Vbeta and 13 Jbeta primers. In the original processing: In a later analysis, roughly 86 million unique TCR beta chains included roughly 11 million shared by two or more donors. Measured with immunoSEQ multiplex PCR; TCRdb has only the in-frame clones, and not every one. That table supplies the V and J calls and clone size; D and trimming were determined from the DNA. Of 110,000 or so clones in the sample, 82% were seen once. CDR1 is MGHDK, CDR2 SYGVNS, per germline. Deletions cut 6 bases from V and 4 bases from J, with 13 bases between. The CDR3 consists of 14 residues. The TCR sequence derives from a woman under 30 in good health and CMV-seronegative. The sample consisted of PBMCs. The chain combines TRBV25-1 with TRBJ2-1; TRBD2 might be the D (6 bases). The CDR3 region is CASREPGLYNEQFF. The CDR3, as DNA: TGTGCCAGCAGAGAGCCGGGACTTTACAATGAGCAGTTCTTC. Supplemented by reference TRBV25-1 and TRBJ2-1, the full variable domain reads EADIYQTPRYLVIGTGKKITLECSQTMGHDKMYWYQQDPGMELHLIHYSYGVNSTEKGDLSSESTVSRIRTEHFPLTLESARPSHTSQYLCASREPGLYNEQFFGPGTRLTVL.